These 27 T cell receptor beta chains were sequenced from one sample in a study of CD8 T cells in ankylosing spondylitis. Their cognate antigens are unknown. Each CDR3 protein is one row after TCRdb ran MiXCR on the 5' RACE reads. The data show more than 250,000 distinct CDR3 sequences, with 8% seen just once and 14% to 15% held by the top ten. Study-wide points: Several highly homologous variants formed a TCR beta motif that appeared characteristic of ankylosing spondylitis blood.

Sequenced material: blood, either unsorted or a sorted T cell fraction (not recorded which). These TCRs come from a male donor with ankylosing spondylitis.

V and J are TRBV4-3 and TRBJ2-5; D remains unclear. The CDR3 sequence is 15 residues long. Deletions cut 0 bases from V and 5 bases from J, with 13 bases between. Per germline, CDR1 LGHNA and CDR2 YSLEER. The CDR3 region has the DNA TGCGCCAGCAGCCAAGATCATTCACGGTGGGAGACCCAGTACTTC. It is translated as CASSQDHSRWETQYF.

The chain joins TRBV5-6 to TRBJ2-1, with 7 bases aligning to TRBD2. The trim removed 0 bases at V and 7 bases at J, leaving 4 bases unmatched. The germline gives CDR1 SGHDT, CDR2 YYEEEE. This CDR3 contains 14 residues. The CDR3 protein is CASSLGDGRNEQFF. As DNA, the CDR3 is TGTGCCAGCAGCTTGGGTGACGGGAGGAATGAGCAGTTCTTC.

This clonotype was seen ten or more times. The V and J genes are TRBV12-3 or TRBV12-4 and TRBJ1-1, with D possibly being TRBD1 (5 bases). The CDR3 consists of 14 residues. Trimming shortened V by 6 bases and J by 0 bases, and 11 bases separated the two germline ends. The CDR3, as DNA: TGTGCCAGCAGCCGACAGCAAATGAACACTGAAGCTTTCTTT. Its translation: CASSRQQMNTEAFF.

This clonotype was counted only a few times. The chain uses TRBV2 and TRBJ1-5, with 7 positions matching TRBD1. V was pared by 6 bases and J by 9 bases, with 14 bases of the junction left unmatched. This CDR3 has 15 amino acids. Germline V gives CDR1 SNHLY, CDR2 FYNNEI. The CDR3 protein is CASRAGTATQGPQHF. DNA for the CDR3: TGTGCCAGCAGGGCCGGGACAGCAACTCAGGGGCCCCAGCATTTT. Full variable domain (remainder filled in from reference TRBV2 and TRBJ1-5): EPEVTQTPSHQVTQMGQEVILRCVPISNHLYFYWYRQILGQKVEFLVSFYNNEISEKSEIFDDQFSVERPDGSNFTLKIRSTKLEDSAMYFCASRAGTATQGPQHFGDGTRLSIL.

This sequence joins TRBV5-1 and TRBJ2-5; the D is unclear. Germline loops: CDR1 SGHRS, CDR2 YFSETQ. The CDR3 has 15 amino acids. V lost 0 bases to trimming and J lost 1 base, with 10 bases between them. CDR3 nucleotide sequence: TGCGCCAGCAGCTTGGAGGGCCCCACCCAAGAGACCCAGTACTTC. Translation: CASSLEGPTQETQYF. The full variable domain, rest sourced from reference TRBV5-1 and TRBJ2-5, is KAGVTQTPRYLIKTRGQQVTLSCSPISGHRSVSWYQQTPGQGLQFLFEYFSETQRNKGNFPGRFSGRQFSNSRSEMNVSTLELGDSALYLCASSLEGPTQETQYFGPGTRLLVL.

A few counts support this clonotype. The chain links TRBV12-5 to TRBJ2-7; D uncertain. CDR1 is LGHNT and CDR2 is FRNRAP in the germline V gene. V lost 3 bases and J 5 bases, leaving 17 bases between the germline ends. The CDR3 is made up of 15 amino acids. The CDR3 DNA reads TGTGCTAGTGGTTTCCGGATGGGTAGCACCCACGAGCAGTACTTC. This sequence encodes CASGFRMGSTHEQYF.

V and J are TRBV30 and TRBJ2-5; 11 bases fit TRBD2. Unmatched junction bases numbered 7, after V lost 8 bases and J lost 5 bases. Germline CDR1 is GTSNPN and CDR2 is SVGIG (reference sequence). The CDR3 consists of 13 residues. CDR3 sequence (DNA): TGTGCCGGTAGGGGACTAGCGGCGGAGACCCAGTACTTC. It yields the protein CAGRGLAAETQYF.

This clonotype was seen ten or more times. The chain recombines TRBV6-2 or TRBV6-3 with TRBJ2-7; D unresolved. V gave up 5 bases and J gave up 2 bases, with 4 bases separating them. The CDR3 has 11 amino acids. Germline lookup yields CDR1 MNHEY and CDR2 SVGEGT. CDR3: CASSPTYEQYF. The CDR3, as DNA: TGTGCCAGCAGTCCTACCTACGAGCAGTACTTC.

This clonotype occurred many times. This rearrangement joins TRBV29-1 to TRBJ1-1; D ambiguous. The CDR3 is 11 amino acids. Germline lookup yields CDR1 SQVTM and CDR2 ANQGSEA. Trimming shortened V by 4 bases and J by 11 bases, and 14 bases separated the two germline ends. The CDR3 DNA reads as TGCAGCGTTGCACGGCCCACAACGGCTTTCTTT. Protein product: CSVARPTTAFF. Looking up the rest from reference TRBV29-1 and TRBJ1-1 gives the full variable domain: SAVISQKPSRDICQRGTSLTIQCQVDSQVTMMFWYRQQPGQSLTLIATANQGSEATYESGFVIDKFPISRPNLTFSTLTVSNMSPEDSSIYLCSVARPTTAFFGQGTRLTVV.

The chain employs TRBV27 and TRBJ2-7, with D perhaps matching TRBD1 (5 bases). The CDR3 is 15 residues long. The V end was cut by 3 bases, the J end by 7 bases, with 19 bases between. Germline CDR1 and CDR2: MNHEY and SMNVEV (reference sequence). In DNA form, the CDR3 reads TGTGCCAGCAGTTTCAGGGCCCCCCGTTCGTGGGAGCAGTACTTC. Amino acids: CASSFRAPRSWEQYF.

This clonotype was picked up a small number of times. The rearrangement joins TRBV27 to TRBJ2-2; D is ambiguous. Per germline, CDR1 MNHEY and CDR2 SMNVEV (reference sequence). This CDR3 has 15 amino acids. V shed 3 bases and J shed 1 base, with 9 bases lying between them. CDR3 in DNA: TGTGCCAGCAGTTTCGGGCCTAGGAACACCGGGGAGCTGTTTTTT. Its protein product is CASSFGPRNTGELFF.

The rearrangement uses TRBV10-3 and TRBJ2-7, with 8 bases that match TRBD2. The CDR3 runs 16 residues. Trimming took 0 bases from V and 6 from J; bases not matched to a gene: 10. Germline CDR1 reads ENHRY; CDR2 reads SYGVKD. The CDR3 protein is CAISESLAGTSREQYF. The DNA of the CDR3 is TGTGCCATCAGTGAGTCGTTAGCGGGAACGTCGCGCGAGCAGTACTTC.

This clonotype was observed a few times. The gene calls are TRBV6-5 and TRBJ1-2; D unresolved. V lost 4 bases, J lost 3 bases, and 12 bases lay in between. Germline V gene lookup returns CDR1 MNHEY and CDR2 SVGAGI. CDR3 length: 14 residues. CDR3 bases: TGTGCCAGCAGTTTGGAGGGTATGGACTATGGCTACACCTTC. Its translation is CASSLEGMDYGYTF.

The chain is built from TRBV4-3 and TRBJ2-2; weak D call: TRBD2 (6 bases). This CDR3 comprises 16 residues. CDR1 is LGHNA and CDR2 is YSLEER in the germline V gene. Trimming pared 5 bases from V and 2 bases from J, leaving 15 bases between. In DNA, the CDR3 is TGCGCCAGCAGCGCAGGAGGGACGGTAAACACCGGGGAGCTGTTTTTT. Encoded protein: CASSAGGTVNTGELFF.

The CDR3 region is CASSLNSPNYGYTF. CDR3 bases: TGTGCCAGCAGCTTAAACTCTCCTAACTATGGCTACACCTTC. The chain has TRBV11-2 and TRBJ1-2; D is undetermined. This CDR3 spans 14 amino acids. The V end lost 2 bases, the J end lost 0 bases, and 7 bases lay between the germline ends. Germline V lookup: CDR1 SGHAT, CDR2 FQNNGV.

The table lists this clonotype with a few counts. This chain joins TRBV6-5 and TRBJ2-5; TRBD2 is a possible D gene (5 bases). Looked up from germline, CDR1 is MNHEY and CDR2 is SVGAGI. V was cut by 0 bases and J by 5 bases, with 10 bases left in between. CDR3 length equals 14 residues. The CDR3 coding sequence is TGTGCCAGCAGTTACTCGCGGGCCGGGGAGACCCAGTACTTC. It codes for CASSYSRAGETQYF.

This clonotype was recorded many times. The CDR3 reads CAITVPNGTGVYEQYF. The CDR3 region has the DNA TGTGCCATCACCGTACCGAATGGGACAGGTGTTTACGAGCAGTACTTC. V gene TRBV10-3 combines with J gene TRBJ2-7; 8 nucleotides align to TRBD1. The CDR3 length is 16 residues. The germline V gene encodes CDR1 ENHRY and CDR2 SYGVKD. V lost 7 bases, J lost 4 bases, and 15 bases stayed unmatched.

CDR3 residues: CASGASGRAFSVQFF. The CDR3 region has the DNA TGTGCCAGCGGGGCTAGCGGGAGGGCTTTTTCGGTGCAGTTCTTC. This rearrangement joins TRBV2 to TRBJ2-1; 12 nucleotides align to TRBD2. The J segment lost 12 bases and the V segment lost 8 bases, leaving 14 bases of the junction unmatched. CDR1 and CDR2 (germline): SNHLY, FYNNEI. The CDR3 runs to 15 residues.

This rearrangement joins TRBV7-9 to TRBJ1-1; weak D call: TRBD1 (5 bases). The CDR3 consists of 14 residues. The germline V gene encodes CDR1 SEHNR and CDR2 FQNEAQ (reference sequence). Between the trimmed V and J ends, which lost 1 base and 4 bases, there was a span of 10 bases. CDR3 amino acids: CASSLEVGVTEAFF. CDR3 coding DNA: TGTGCCAGCAGCTTAGAGGTGGGGGTCACTGAAGCTTTCTTT.

The chain carries TRBV9 and TRBJ2-4; D might be TRBD2 (5 bases). This CDR3 comprises 13 residues. Trimming stripped 4 bases from V and 8 bases from J, with 13 bases between. Germline CDR1 reads SGDLS; CDR2 reads YYNGEE. The CDR3 sequence: CASSTRVGDIQYF. The CDR3 region has the DNA TGTGCCAGCAGCACCAGAGTGGGAGACATTCAGTACTTC. Together with reference TRBV9 and TRBJ2-4, the CDR3 gives the full variable domain: DSGVTQTPKHLITATGQRVTLRCSPRSGDLSVYWYQQSLDQGLQFLIQYYNGEERAKGNILERFSAQQFPDLHSELNLSSLELGDSALYFCASSTRVGDIQYFGAGTRLSVL.

This clonotype was counted many times. This chain joins TRBV2 and TRBJ2-7, with 9 bases fitting TRBD2. The CDR3 is 16 amino acids. The V gene end was trimmed by 6 bases and the J gene end by 4 bases; junction bases not matched to a gene: 13. Germline loops: CDR1 SNHLY, CDR2 FYNNEI. The CDR3 region has the DNA TGTGCCAGCAGCCACATTATAGCGGGAGAGATTTACGAGCAGTACTTC. This encodes CASSHIIAGEIYEQYF.

The table lists this clonotype with many counts. The gene calls are TRBV28 and TRBJ1-2; D perhaps matches TRBD1 (5 bases). Germline CDR1 is MDHEN and CDR2 is SYDVKM. V lost 5 bases, J lost 0 bases, and 19 bases lay in between. This CDR3 comprises 17 residues. As DNA, the CDR3 is TGTGCCAGCAGTCCGGACACGGCCGACTGGGCTAACTATGGCTACACCTTC. Protein: CASSPDTADWANYGYTF.

The CDR3 reads CASSIGPALSTQYF. The CDR3 DNA is TGTGCCAGTAGTATAGGCCCGGCACTTTCTACGCAGTATTTT. The chain combines TRBV19 with TRBJ2-3; D remains ambiguous. V was pared by 1 base and J by 8 bases, with 13 bases between. CDR1 LNHDA and CDR2 SQIVND come from the germline V gene (reference sequence). The CDR3 is 14 amino acids.

In this sample, this clonotype turned up a few times. The chain links TRBV29-1 to TRBJ2-3; unclear D gene. The CDR3 runs to 14 residues. Trimming took off 7 bases at V and 1 base at J, with 15 bases between the two ends. Germline loops: CDR1 SQVTM, CDR2 ANQGSEA. The CDR3 DNA sequence: TGCAGCGGGGTCCAGGTTTCGGGCACAGATACGCAGTATTTT. It yields the protein CSGVQVSGTDTQYF.

This clonotype has ten or more counts. This chain connects TRBV20-1 to TRBJ2-7, with a weak D call TRBD1 (8 bases). Germline-derived CDR1 and CDR2 are DFQATT and SNEGSKA (reference sequence). The V gene lost 1 base and the J gene lost 1 base, with 14 bases spanning the gap. The CDR3 sequence is 15 residues long. Here the CDR3 DNA reads TGCAGTGCTAGAGCCCACAGGGGGGGTTCCTACGAGCAGTACTTC. This translates into CSARAHRGGSYEQYF.

This clonotype was detected only a few times. The chain carries TRBV29-1 and TRBJ2-7; a possible D gene is TRBD1 (6 bases). Per the germline V gene, CDR1 is SQVTM and CDR2 is ANQGSEA. The CDR3 is 13 amino acids. Trimming stripped 2 bases from V and 3 bases from J, with 11 bases between. The CDR3 bases are TGCAGCGTTGAACCCAGGGGTGGCTACGAGCAGTACTTC. It specifies CSVEPRGGYEQYF.

The chain has TRBV5-5 and TRBJ1-6; 7 bases fit TRBD1. Germline-derived CDR1 and CDR2 are SGHKS and YYEKEE (reference sequence). The CDR3 consists of 15 residues. V lost 7 bases, J lost 0 bases, and 4 bases stayed unmatched. As DNA, the CDR3 is TGTGCCAGCGACAGGGACAGCTCCTATAATTCACCCCTCCACTTT. It specifies CASDRDSSYNSPLHF.